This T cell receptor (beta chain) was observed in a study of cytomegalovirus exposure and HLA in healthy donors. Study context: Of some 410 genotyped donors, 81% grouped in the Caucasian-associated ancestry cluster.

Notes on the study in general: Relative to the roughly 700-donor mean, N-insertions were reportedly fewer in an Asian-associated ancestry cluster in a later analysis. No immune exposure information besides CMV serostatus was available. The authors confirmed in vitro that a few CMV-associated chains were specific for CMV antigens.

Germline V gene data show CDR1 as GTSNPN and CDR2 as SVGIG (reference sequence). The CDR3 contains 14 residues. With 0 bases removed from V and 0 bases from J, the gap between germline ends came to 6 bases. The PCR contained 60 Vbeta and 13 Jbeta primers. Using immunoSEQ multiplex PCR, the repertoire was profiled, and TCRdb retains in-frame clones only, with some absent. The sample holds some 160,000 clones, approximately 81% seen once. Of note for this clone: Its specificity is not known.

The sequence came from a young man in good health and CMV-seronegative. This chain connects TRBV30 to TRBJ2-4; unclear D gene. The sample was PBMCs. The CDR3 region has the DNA TGTGCCTGGAGTGTTGGGCTAGCCAAAAACATTCAGTACTTC. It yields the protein CAWSVGLAKNIQYF.